This record looks at one T cell receptor (beta chain) sequence and its context. The source of the sample is a study of cytomegalovirus exposure and HLA in healthy donors. The CDR3 is 16 residues long. V lost 5 bases and J lost 3; bases outside the gene matches: 9. Germline CDR1 SGHTA, CDR2 FQGTGA. The repertoire was sequenced with immunoSEQ multiplex PCR; TCRdb's copy has only in-frame clones and lacks some. The sample shows around 70,000 clones, approximately 93% of them seen only once. Sequencing used PBMCs. The chain links TRBV7-3 to TRBJ2-3; the match to TRBD1 covers 9 bases. The receptor was derived from a man between 18 and 35 years old in good health and CMV-seropositive. CDR3 nucleotide sequence: TGTGCCAGCAGCCGACAGGGGGGGTATTTTACAGATACGCAGTATTTT. Residues: CASSRQGGYFTDTQYF.